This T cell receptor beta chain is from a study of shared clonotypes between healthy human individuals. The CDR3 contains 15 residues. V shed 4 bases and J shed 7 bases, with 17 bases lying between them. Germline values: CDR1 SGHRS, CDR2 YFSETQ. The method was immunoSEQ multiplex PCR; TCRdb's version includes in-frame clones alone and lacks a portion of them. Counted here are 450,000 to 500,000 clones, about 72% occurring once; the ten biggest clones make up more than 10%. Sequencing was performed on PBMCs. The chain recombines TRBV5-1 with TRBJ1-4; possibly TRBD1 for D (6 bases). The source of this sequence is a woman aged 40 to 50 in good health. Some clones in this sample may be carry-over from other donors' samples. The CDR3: CASSLEGGGGEKLFF. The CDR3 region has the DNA TGCGCCAGCAGCCTGGAGGGGGGAGGCGGTGAAAAACTGTTTTTT.